This TCR beta chain emerged from a study of blood T cells in healthy people across ages. The table lists this clonotype with many counts. With a J-beta primer mix and a sample-barcoded 5' primer, a second PCR ran about 7 to 12 cycles. Each TCR beta cDNA got a 12-nucleotide random molecular identifier. TCRdb called the 5' RACE reads again in MiXCR, with one record for every CDR3 protein. The sample records just over 1 million distinct CDR3 sequences, over 35% being singletons. This CDR3 is 20 amino acids long. The V segment lost 0 bases and the J segment 6 bases; nucleotides outside the gene matches: 16. Germline V gives CDR1 LNHNV, CDR2 YYDKDF (reference sequence).

Material for sequencing was blood. This chain joins TRBV15 and TRBJ1-5; 11 nucleotides agree with TRBD1. This TCR was sampled from an older woman in good health. CDR3 nucleotides: TGTGCCACCAGCAGAGATTTGGACAGGGGGCGAGGGGGCTCGGGTCAGCCCCAGCATTTT. This translates into CATSRDLDRGRGGSGQPQHF.